Following are 8 T cell receptor beta chains from one sample sequenced in a study of identical twins. From the 5' RACE reads, TCRdb called clonotypes with MiXCR, one entry per CDR3 protein. This sample has about 200,000 distinct CDR3 sequences, with more than 15% found just once. The sample was also linked to a second study, of T cells expressing NK-cell markers.

Specimen: CD8+ T cells sorted from blood. These receptors all come from a woman aged 18-29 years in good health.

The table lists this clonotype with a few counts. V is TRBV4-3 and J is TRBJ2-1, with 9 bases matching TRBD2. J was trimmed by 5 bases and V by 1 base; bases with no gene match: 6. The germline gives CDR1 LGHNA, CDR2 YSLEER. This CDR3 region has 16 residues. The CDR3 region has the DNA TGCGCCAGCAGCCAAGCTGGACTAGCGCCCCACAATGAGCAGTTCTTC. As protein: CASSQAGLAPHNEQFF.

This clonotype was counted a few times. The CDR3 sequence is CAIQLGYGYTF. The CDR3 DNA is TGTGCCATACAGTTGGGGTATGGCTACACCTTC. The J gene is TRBJ1-2, the V gene TRBV12-3 or TRBV12-4; D is unresolved. V lost 10 bases and J lost 5, with 11 bases in between. CDR3 length: 11 amino acids.

On this clonotype itself: Since no conserved phenylalanine or tryptophan closes the CDR3, a read error is the likely cause. The gene calls are TRBV12-3 or TRBV12-4 and TRBJ1-4; TRBD1 aligns across 7 bases. The length of the CDR3 is 15 residues. Unmatched junction bases numbered 7, after V lost 2 bases and J lost 7 bases. The CDR3 DNA reads TGTGCCAGCAGTTTATATGGGACAGTGGGTGAAAAACTGTTTTCT. Its protein is CASSLYGTVGEKLFS.

The CDR3 here is CASSQERGGGTGELFF. The CDR3 DNA reads TGCGCCAGCAGCCAAGAGCGAGGGGGAGGCACCGGGGAGCTGTTTTTT. V is TRBV4-3 and J is TRBJ2-2; D is possibly TRBD1 or TRBD2 (6 bases each). With 0 bases removed from V and 4 bases from J, the gap between germline ends came to 12 bases. CDR1 and CDR2 from the germline V gene are LGHNA and YSLEER. The CDR3 runs to 16 residues.

The gene calls are TRBV4-3 and TRBJ2-2, with 13 bases lining up with TRBD2. The CDR3 length is 17 residues. V gave up 0 bases and J gave up 4 bases; unmatched junction bases: 2. CDR1 is LGHNA and CDR2 is YSLEER in the germline V gene. Here the CDR3 reads CASSQELAGGTTGELFF. CDR3 nucleotide sequence: TGCGCCAGCAGCCAAGAACTAGCGGGAGGGACCACCGGGGAGCTGTTTTTT.

J is TRBJ2-2 and V is TRBV7-6; 10 positions match TRBD2. The CDR3 contains 16 residues. Germline trimming cut 3 bases from V and 6 bases from J; bases unmatched to any gene: 7. CDR1 SGHVS and CDR2 FNYEAQ come from the germline V gene. Here the CDR3 DNA reads TGTGCCAGCAGCTTTTCTAGCGGGGGTATCTCCGGGGAGCTGTTTTTT. This codes for CASSFSSGGISGELFF.

V and J are TRBV5-6 and TRBJ2-7; possibly TRBD1 for D (5 bases). Per germline, CDR1 SGHDT and CDR2 YYEEEE. Trimming removed 3 bases at V and 5 bases at J, with 9 bases between. CDR3 size: 12 residues. This CDR3 reads CASSWGADEQYF. The CDR3 DNA reads TGTGCCAGCAGCTGGGGCGCGGACGAGCAGTACTTC.

This clonotype occurred a few times. The J gene is TRBJ2-1, the V gene TRBV27; D not certain. CDR3 length: 11 residues. Per germline, CDR1 MNHEY and CDR2 SMNVEV (reference sequence). Trimming took off 8 bases at V and 12 bases at J, with 14 bases between the two ends. CDR3 sequence: CASGHTSGQFF. CDR3 DNA: TGTGCCAGCGGCCATACCTCGGGGCAGTTCTTC.